Listed below are T cell receptor beta chains from one sample, sequenced in a study of human T cells and chemical hapten exposure. TCRdb passed the RACE reads through MiXCR, listing each CDR3 protein once. The sample yields some 96,000 distinct CDR3 sequences, about 9.6% seen once. The sequencing here drew on whole blood, taken in connection with sensitization to the hapten diphenylcyclopropenone (DPC). The receptors were sampled from a middle-aged woman with alopecia areata. Some clones in this sample may be carry-over from other donors' samples. Each CDR3 is given with its conserved first and last residue. Each record gives: clone size, J gene, D gene, V gene, CDR3 protein, CDR3 DNA. D genes are given only for firm matches. Rows may omit the clone size; those that give it use once, few, many or a size class.

- TRBJ1-2 - TRBV6-1 CASSARGQSTGHGYTF TGTGCCAGCAGTGCTCGAGGACAGTCTACCGGCCATGGCTACACCTTC
many TRBJ2-2 - TRBV5-4 CASSPGTPNAGELFF TGTGCCAGCAGCCCCGGGACTCCGAACGCCGGGGAGCTGTTTTTT
- TRBJ1-2 TRBD1 TRBV27 CASNLQGANGYTF TGTGCCAGCAACTTACAGGGGGCGAATGGCTACACCTTC
few TRBJ2-3 TRBD2 TRBV29-1 CSVRGRVTGLAGTDTQYF TGCAGCGTTAGAGGGAGGGTGACGGGACTAGCGGGCACAGATACGCAGTATTTT
- TRBJ2-7 TRBD2 TRBV6-5 CASSYGSGVYEQYF TGTGCCAGCAGTTACGGTAGCGGGGTCTACGAGCAGTACTTC
- TRBJ2-2 - TRBV6-5 CASNPGPLRDTGELFF TGTGCCAGCAATCCCGGGCCCCTGCGGGACACCGGGGAGCTGTTTTTT
- TRBJ2-1 TRBD2 TRBV7-2 CASSLAFGTSGPSYNEQFF TGTGCCAGCAGCTTAGCTTTTGGGACTAGCGGGCCTTCCTACAATGAGCAGTTCTTC
few TRBJ2-1 - TRBV7-6 CASSLWTDNEQFF TGTGCCAGCAGCTTGTGGACTGACAATGAGCAGTTCTTC
many TRBJ2-7 TRBD2 TRBV5-6 CASSRTSGRREQYF TGTGCCAGCAGTCGTACTAGCGGGAGACGCGAGCAGTACTTC
- TRBJ2-5 - TRBV5-5 CASSSPGTQYF TGTGCCAGCAGCTCTCCGGGGACCCAGTACTTC
- TRBJ1-6 - TRBV30 CAWSASHSGNSPLHF TGTGCCTGGAGTGCCTCCCATTCGGGGAATTCACCCCTCCACTTT
- TRBJ1-3 - TRBV28 CASRSQLRGVGGNTIYF TGTGCCAGCAGATCCCAGCTCAGGGGAGTGGGAGGAAACACCATATATTTT
- TRBJ2-3 - TRBV29-1 CSVVRGNTDTQYF TGCAGCGTTGTCCGGGGGAACACAGATACGCAGTATTTT
many TRBJ2-3 - TRBV27 CASSFGDTQYF TGTGCCAGCAGTTTTGGGGATACGCAGTATTTT
few TRBJ2-5 TRBD2 TRBV6-2/TRBV6-3 CASLTPVGGTQETQYF TGTGCCAGCCTTACGCCTGTCGGGGGGACTCAAGAGACCCAGTACTTC
- TRBJ2-2 - TRBV29-1 CSVLERPGELFF TGCAGCGTTTTAGAAAGGCCCGGGGAACTGTTTTTT
- TRBJ1-5 - TRBV12-5 CASDSGHLSNQPQHF TGTGCTAGTGACTCCGGGCACCTTAGCAATCAGCCCCAGCATTTT
many TRBJ2-7 - TRBV28 CASGYRVWPYEQYF TGTGCCAGCGGGTACAGGGTGTGGCCCTACGAGCAGTACTTC
many TRBJ2-3 - TRBV7-8 CASSSWWDTQYF TGTGCCAGCAGCTCGTGGTGGGATACGCAGTATTTT
- TRBJ2-1 - TRBV4-3 CASSQSLSAFGHNEQFF TGCGCCAGCAGCCAATCCCTCTCGGCCTTTGGGCACAATGAGCAGTTCTTC
many TRBJ2-7 - TRBV7-2 CASSLAGGHEQYF TGTGCCAGCAGCTTAGCGGGAGGACACGAGCAGTACTTC
- TRBJ2-7 - TRBV7-2 CASSPAGTEPYEQYF TGTGCCAGCAGCCCTGCCGGGACTGAGCCCTACGAGCAGTACTTC
- TRBJ1-2 - TRBV4-1 CASSQDRGDYGYTF TGCGCCAGCAGCCAAGATAGGGGGGACTATGGCTACACCTTC
many TRBJ1-4 - TRBV2 CASRGGGEKLFF TGTGCCAGCAGAGGGGGAGGTGAAAAACTGTTTTTT
few TRBJ2-7 - TRBV28 CASSFGWEEEYF TGTGCCAGCAGTTTCGGTTGGGAAGAGGAGTACTTC
few TRBJ1-1 - TRBV7-3 CASSLRTLGANTEAFF TGTGCCAGCAGCCTCCGGACCTTAGGAGCAAACACTGAAGCTTTCTTT
- TRBJ2-3 TRBD1 TRBV29-1 CSYGQGADTQYF TGCAGCTACGGACAGGGGGCAGATACGCAGTATTTT
many TRBJ2-3 - TRBV6-2/TRBV6-3 CASGSYTDTQYF TGTGCCAGCGGGAGTTACACAGATACGCAGTATTTT
many TRBJ1-4 - TRBV7-9 CASSFKNEKLFF TGTGCCAGCAGCTTCAAAAATGAAAAACTGTTTTTT
- TRBJ1-6 - TRBV28 CASRAEGTYNSPLHF TGTGCCAGCAGAGCCGAGGGGACCTATAATTCACCCCTCCACTTT
many TRBJ2-5 - TRBV29-1 CSGTVQETQYF TGCAGCGGGACAGTCCAAGAGACCCAGTACTTC
- TRBJ1-4 - TRBV7-8 CASSPPATNEKLFF TGTGCCAGCAGTCCCCCGGCAACTAATGAAAAACTGTTTTTT
many TRBJ1-5 - TRBV10-3 CAISEGQYSNQPQHF TGTGCCATCAGTGAAGGACAGTATAGCAATCAGCCCCAGCATTTT
few TRBJ1-1 - TRBV5-1 CASSLGTAPGQVAFF TGCGCCAGCAGCTTGGGAACTGCACCGGGCCAGGTAGCTTTCTTT
- TRBJ2-3 - TRBV4-2 CASSQDNGADTQYF TGTGCCAGCAGCCAAGATAACGGGGCAGATACGCAGTATTTT
- TRBJ2-2 - TRBV5-5 CASSFSGTPNTGELFF TGTGCCAGCAGCTTCTCGGGGACACCGAACACCGGGGAGCTGTTTTTT
few TRBJ1-4 - TRBV7-9 CASSRVSQGDKLFF TGTGCCAGCAGCCGCGTGTCACAGGGTGACAAACTGTTTTTT
- TRBJ2-3 TRBD2 TRBV28 CASSLGLAGATDTQYF TGTGCCAGCAGTTTAGGCCTAGCGGGAGCTACAGATACGCAGTATTTT